This record looks at one TCR beta chain sequence and its context. Antigen: not known. The record originates from a study of PD-1 blockade in classical Hodgkin lymphoma. Study-level results: CD8+ TCR diversity did not rise significantly by C4D1, unlike CD4+. Prior to therapy, complete responders displayed diversity much like that of newly diagnosed patients. Reports described newly diagnosed patients as having lower baseline TCR diversity than healthy donors. Nothing has yet pinned down what causes the repertoire differences, possibly disease activity or prior therapy.

Sequencing was performed with immunoSEQ multiplex PCR; in TCRdb, only in-frame clones are kept and a portion is missing. The data show about 110,000 clones, with about 89% seen just once and just under 20% held by the top ten. After autologous stem cell transplantation all patients relapsed, and prior brentuximab vedotin exposure differed between cohorts. Per the germline V gene, CDR1 is SGHAT and CDR2 is FQNNGV. This CDR3 region has 14 residues. V was cut by 2 bases and J by 2 bases, with 6 bases left in between. This receptor was identified in a human donor with classical Hodgkin lymphoma. The genes are TRBV11-2 and TRBJ2-2; D is uncertain. Specimen: peripheral blood mononuclear cells (PBMCs), collected before the second cycle of nivolumab. This CDR3 reads CASSLNSNTGELFF. The CDR3 DNA sequence: TGTGCCAGCAGCTTAAACAGCAACACCGGGGAGCTGTTTTTT. Full variable domain (remainder filled in from reference TRBV11-2 and TRBJ2-2): EAGVAQSPRYKIIEKRQSVAFWCNPISGHATLYWYQQILGQGPKLLIQFQNNGVVDDSQLPKDRFSAERLKGVDSTLKIQPAKLEDSAVYLCASSLNSNTGELFFGEGSRLTVL.